The 32 T cell receptor beta chains below all came from one sample that was sequenced in a study of response to subunit inactivated influenza vaccine. TCRdb re-analysed the RT-PCR reads in MiXCR, keeping a single row per CDR3 protein. The sample contains approximately 700,000 distinct CDR3 sequences, roughly 14% of which appear only once. This specimen consisted of PBMCs from blood, obtained 11 to 12 days after vaccination. The receptors originated from a man in his fifties who received an inactivated influenza vaccine.

This sequence joins TRBV7-2 and TRBJ1-6; weak D call: TRBD1 (6 bases). The CDR3 spans 14 residues. The V and J ends lost 6 bases and 2 bases respectively, with 8 bases between them. Germline assignment: CDR1 SGHTA and CDR2 FQGNSA. The CDR3 here is CASRKGAYNSPLHF. The CDR3 DNA sequence: TGTGCCAGCAGGAAGGGGGCCTATAATTCACCCCTCCACTTT.

This clonotype has only a few counts. The chain links TRBV5-1 to TRBJ2-5; D is uncertain. V was cut by 0 bases and J by 5 bases, with 14 bases left in between. CDR1 and CDR2 (germline): SGHRS, YFSETQ. This CDR3 region has 15 residues. CDR3 residues: CASSLVSTPVETQYF. The CDR3 nucleotides are TGCGCCAGCAGCTTGGTGTCCACGCCTGTGGAGACCCAGTACTTC.

The chain combines TRBV20-1 with TRBJ2-7; 9 bases line up with TRBD1. J was trimmed by 6 bases and V by 0 bases; bases with no gene match: 6. The CDR3 runs 14 residues. CDR1 is DFQATT, CDR2 SNEGSKA, per germline (reference sequence). In nucleotides, the CDR3 is TGCAGTGCTAGAGAGGGGACAGGGATGGGCGAGCAGTACTTC. Its protein product is CSAREGTGMGEQYF.

The chain employs TRBV30 and TRBJ1-2; D remains ambiguous. V was pared by 0 bases and J by 2 bases, with 7 bases between. CDR3 size: 13 residues. Germline V CDR1 and CDR2: GTSNPN, SVGIG (reference sequence). The CDR3 DNA sequence: TGTGCCTGGAGTGTCTACGGAAACTATGGCTACACCTTC. Residues: CAWSVYGNYGYTF.

The chain is built from TRBV4-2 and TRBJ1-1; the D gene is possibly TRBD1 (5 bases). The CDR3 runs 17 residues. In germline, CDR1 is LGHNA, CDR2 YNFKEQ. The V end was cut by 0 bases, the J end by 0 bases, with 14 bases between. CDR3 protein: CASSQDMGMGVNTEAFF. CDR3 DNA: TGTGCCAGCAGCCAAGATATGGGGATGGGGGTGAACACTGAAGCTTTCTTT.

This clonotype was counted between two and nine times. The J gene is TRBJ2-7, the V gene TRBV6-2 or TRBV6-3; D assignment may be TRBD1 or TRBD2 (5 bases each). V gave up 2 bases and J gave up 4 bases, with 9 bases separating them. Germline V gene data show CDR1 as MNHEY and CDR2 as SVGEGT. The CDR3 is 13 residues long. The CDR3 loop is CASSYGTRYEQYF. Written as DNA, the CDR3 is TGTGCCAGCAGTTACGGGACCAGATACGAGCAGTACTTC.

Only a few counts were recorded for this clonotype. The CDR3 DNA is TGTGCCAGCAGCTGGGGGATGGCCGGCGCGGGCACCGGGGAGCTGTTTTTT. Residues: CASSWGMAGAGTGELFF. The chain couples TRBV5-5 to TRBJ2-2; D possibly matches TRBD1 or TRBD2 (5 bases each). Trimming left V 3 bases short and J 4 bases short, with 19 bases between. Germline lookup yields CDR1 SGHKS and CDR2 YYEKEE (reference sequence). This CDR3 comprises 17 residues.

This clonotype has just a few counts. The J gene is TRBJ2-4, the V gene TRBV20-1; no firm D call. V was cut by 3 bases and J by 0 bases, with 9 bases left in between. Germline V gene sequence: CDR1 DFQATT, CDR2 SNEGSKA (reference sequence). There are 14 residues in the CDR3. The DNA of the CDR3 is TGCAGTGCTAGTCCCCCTCTAGCCAAAAACATTCAGTACTTC. Its translation is CSASPPLAKNIQYF.

This clonotype was observed a few times. The chain carries TRBV24-1 and TRBJ2-7; 8 nucleotides match TRBD2. This CDR3 has 13 residues. Germline CDR1 reads KGHDR; CDR2 reads SFDVKD. The ends lost 8 bases at V and 2 bases at J; junction bases unmatched: 4. DNA for the CDR3: TGTGCCACCACGGGGGGGCAGACCTACGAGCAGTACTTC. It translates to CATTGGQTYEQYF.

The chain links TRBV12-3 or TRBV12-4 to TRBJ2-2; D gene unclear. Trimming left V 3 bases short and J 3 bases short, with 8 bases between. CDR3 size: 14 residues. For the CDR3, the DNA is TGTGCCAGCAGTTTTAATGGGGACACCGGGGAGCTGTTTTTT. Its protein is CASSFNGDTGELFF.

This clonotype turned up a few times. The chain links TRBV19 to TRBJ2-1; D call uncertain. Per germline, CDR1 LNHDA and CDR2 SQIVND (reference sequence). Trimming stripped 7 bases from V and 5 bases from J, with 18 bases between. The CDR3 totals 15 residues. CDR3 sequence reads: CASTKGKAFNNEQFF. The CDR3 coding sequence is TGTGCCAGTACCAAGGGAAAGGCCTTTAACAATGAGCAGTTCTTC.

The chain joins TRBV20-1 to TRBJ1-2; D call uncertain. V shed 6 bases and J shed 4 bases, with 21 bases lying between them. Looked up from germline, CDR1 is DFQATT and CDR2 is SNEGSKA (reference sequence). The CDR3 spans 15 residues. For the CDR3, the DNA is TGCAGTGCGCCTGCGACAAGGCCATTCCTCTATGGCTACACCTTC. It yields the protein CSAPATRPFLYGYTF.

This clonotype was picked up a small number of times. The chain combines TRBV7-2 with TRBJ2-3; 8 bases are a match to TRBD2. Germline V gene lookup returns CDR1 SGHTA and CDR2 FQGNSA. The CDR3 runs 17 residues. V trimming: 5 bases; J trimming: 7 bases; junction bases outside the gene matches: 17. The CDR3 bases are TGTGCCAGCAGCCCGAGCGGACTAGCCAAAAACTTCAATACGCAGTATTTT. It specifies CASSPSGLAKNFNTQYF.

This clonotype has only a few counts. The CDR3 sequence: CASNSVQGSYEQYF. CDR3 nucleotides: TGTGCCAGCAATTCAGTGCAGGGGTCCTACGAGCAGTACTTC. This sequence joins TRBV7-9 and TRBJ2-7, with D possibly TRBD1 on 6 matching bases. V gave up 7 bases and J gave up 1 base, with 14 bases separating them. The CDR3 sequence is 14 residues long. Germline CDR1 and CDR2: SEHNR and FQNEAQ (reference sequence).

This clonotype was recorded a few times. V and J are TRBV20-1 and TRBJ2-5; either TRBD1 or TRBD2 may supply D (5 bases each). Germline CDR1 reads DFQATT; CDR2 reads SNEGSKA (reference sequence). The CDR3 is 13 amino acids. The germline V and J ends were trimmed by 6 bases and 4 bases, with 15 bases remaining between them. The CDR3 region has the DNA TGCAGTGCCCGCACGGGGCCGGTAGAGACCCAGTACTTC. It yields the protein CSARTGPVETQYF.

The gene calls are TRBV28 and TRBJ2-7, with D tentatively TRBD1 or TRBD2 (5 bases each). The end of the DNA is better explained by TRBJ2-1, so the J call may be wrong. CDR1 is MDHEN, CDR2 SYDVKM, per germline. CDR3 length: 14 residues. CDR3 sequence reads: CASSPPVRGYEQFF. The CDR3 coding sequence is TGTGCCAGCAGTCCCCCGGTACGGGGCTACGAGCAGTTCTTC.

V is TRBV4-1 and J is TRBJ2-2; D is perhaps TRBD1 or TRBD2 (5 bases each). Between the trimmed V and J ends, which lost 5 bases and 6 bases, there was a span of 16 bases. Looked up from germline, CDR1 is MGHRA and CDR2 is YSYEKL. CDR3 length: 15 residues. The CDR3, as DNA: TGCGCCAGCAGCTTCCGGGACCAGCGAGCCGGGGAGCTGTTTTTT. Translating gives CASSFRDQRAGELFF.

This clonotype was counted at least ten times. The chain combines TRBV10-3 with TRBJ2-7; D may be TRBD1 or TRBD2 (5 bases each). The CDR3 is 13 residues long. V lost 10 bases, J lost 4 bases, and 17 bases lay in between. In germline, CDR1 is ENHRY, CDR2 SYGVKD. The CDR3 loop is CANSGTDFYEQYF. CDR3 nucleotide sequence: TGTGCCAACTCCGGGACGGATTTTTACGAGCAGTACTTC.

This clonotype was counted only a few times. This chain joins TRBV4-3 and TRBJ2-3, with D possibly being TRBD2 (5 bases). The V end was cut by 3 bases, the J end by 1 base, with 14 bases between. The CDR3 length is 16 residues. The germline CDR1 and CDR2 sequences are LGHNA and YSLEER. The CDR3 nucleotides read TGCGCCAGCAGCCAGGGGTTGAGCGGCGGCACAGATACGCAGTATTTT. It codes for CASSQGLSGGTDTQYF.

This chain connects TRBV9 to TRBJ2-6; D call uncertain. Germline V lookup: CDR1 SGDLS, CDR2 YYNGEE. This CDR3 region has 16 residues. With 1 base removed from V and 4 bases from J, the gap between germline ends came to 12 bases. CDR3 DNA: TGTGCCAGCAGCGTATTAAGGTTGTCAGGGGCCAACGTCCTGACTTTC. It codes for CASSVLRLSGANVLTF.

The rearrangement uses TRBV12-3 or TRBV12-4 and TRBJ2-5, with 12 bases identical to TRBD2. CDR3 length: 17 residues. With 6 bases clipped from V and 3 bases from J, the junction kept 11 bases outside the gene matches. The CDR3 protein is CASSPFRWTSGEETQYF. In DNA, the CDR3 is TGTGCCAGCAGCCCCTTCCGCTGGACTAGCGGGGAAGAGACCCAGTACTTC.

The chain joins TRBV2 to TRBJ1-2, with D perhaps TRBD1 (5 bases). The CDR3 length is 14 residues. Looked up from germline, CDR1 is SNHLY and CDR2 is FYNNEI. Deletions cut 8 bases from V and 1 base from J, with 14 bases between. CDR3 sequence reads: CASGLDTDNYGYTF. DNA of the CDR3: TGTGCCAGCGGATTGGACACGGATAACTATGGCTACACCTTC.

The rearrangement links TRBV12-3 or TRBV12-4 to TRBJ2-6; maybe TRBD1 (5 bases). V was clipped by 2 bases and J by 0 bases, with 14 bases between them. The CDR3 has 18 amino acids. This CDR3 reads CASSLLTGPGSGANVLTF. Written as DNA, the CDR3 is TGTGCCAGCAGTTTATTAACAGGCCCTGGCTCTGGGGCCAACGTCCTGACTTTC.

J is TRBJ2-2 and V is TRBV11-1; 10 nucleotides line up with TRBD2. Germline CDR1 and CDR2: SGHAT and FQDESV (reference sequence). CDR3 length: 17 residues. V trimming: 4 bases; J trimming: 6 bases; junction bases outside the gene matches: 11. The CDR3 reads CASSSPSSGSRSGELFF. CDR3 DNA sequence: TGTGCCAGCAGCTCGCCGTCTAGCGGGAGTCGATCCGGGGAGCTGTTTTTT.

This clonotype appeared a few times. This chain uses TRBV28 with TRBJ1-6, with TRBD1 matching over 7 bases. Germline V gives CDR1 MDHEN, CDR2 SYDVKM. With 3 bases clipped from V and 4 bases from J, the junction kept 6 bases outside the gene matches. The CDR3 spans 16 residues. The CDR3 sequence: CASSFTGTAYNSPLHF. The CDR3 region has the DNA TGTGCCAGCAGTTTCACCGGGACAGCATATAATTCACCCCTCCACTTT.

This sequence joins TRBV3-1 and TRBJ2-2; D may be TRBD1 or TRBD2 (7 bases each). CDR1 is LGHDT and CDR2 is YNNKEL in the germline V gene (reference sequence). Trimming took off 4 bases at V and 6 bases at J, with 12 bases between the two ends. This CDR3 has 14 residues. This CDR3 reads CASSRAGGAGELFF. For the CDR3, the DNA is TGTGCCAGCAGCCGGGCAGGGGGGGCCGGGGAGCTGTTTTTT.

This clonotype has only a few counts. The chain couples TRBV5-5 to TRBJ2-1, with 9 bases lining up with TRBD1. The trim removed 4 bases at V and 8 bases at J, leaving 7 bases unmatched. CDR1 is SGHKS and CDR2 is YYEKEE in the germline V gene (reference sequence). The CDR3 consists of 14 residues. DNA for the CDR3: TGTGCCAGCAGCCCTCTACAGGGGGCCCATGAGCAGTTCTTC. Translating it yields CASSPLQGAHEQFF.

V is TRBV11-2 and J is TRBJ2-1, with D tentatively TRBD2 (6 bases). V gave up 1 base and J gave up 4 bases, with 14 bases separating them. The length of the CDR3 is 16 residues. Germline-derived CDR1 and CDR2 are SGHAT and FQNNGV. The CDR3, as DNA: TGTGCCAGCAGCTTAGGCCCGGAGGCGGGATACAATGAGCAGTTCTTC. Residues: CASSLGPEAGYNEQFF. The whole variable domain, remainder taken from reference TRBV11-2 and TRBJ2-1, is EAGVAQSPRYKIIEKRQSVAFWCNPISGHATLYWYQQILGQGPKLLIQFQNNGVVDDSQLPKDRFSAERLKGVDSTLKIQPAKLEDSAVYLCASSLGPEAGYNEQFFGPGTRLTVL.

The chain joins TRBV12-3 or TRBV12-4 to TRBJ2-5; D possibly corresponds to TRBD2 (5 bases). V was shortened by 3 bases and J by 3 bases, with 8 bases between the two germline ends. The CDR3 extends over 13 amino acids. CDR3 nucleotides: TGTGCCAGCAGTTTTTTCGGGGAAGAGACCCAGTACTTC. It encodes CASSFFGEETQYF.

The chain recombines TRBV11-1 with TRBJ2-1; tentatively, D is TRBD2 (5 bases). CDR1 is SGHAT, CDR2 FQDESV, per germline (reference sequence). CDR3 length: 16 residues. V lost 0 bases and J lost 1, with 10 bases in between. The CDR3 sequence is CASSLARGRSYNEQFF. In DNA, the CDR3 is TGTGCCAGCAGCTTAGCTAGAGGGCGTTCCTACAATGAGCAGTTCTTC.

The V call is TRBV7-2, the J call TRBJ2-1; D is perhaps TRBD2 (5 bases). V dropped 6 bases and J dropped 0 bases, with 9 bases sitting between them. Germline V gives CDR1 SGHTA, CDR2 FQGNSA. CDR3 length equals 14 residues. The chain's CDR3 is CASRRDSSYNEQFF. CDR3 DNA sequence: TGTGCCAGCAGGAGGGATAGCTCCTACAATGAGCAGTTCTTC.

The sample holds a few counts of this clonotype. V is TRBV7-9 and J is TRBJ2-3; TRBD2 agrees at 9 bases. Germline CDR1 and CDR2: SEHNR and FQNEAQ (reference sequence). The trim removed 4 bases at V and 8 bases at J, leaving 16 bases unmatched. This CDR3 is built from 17 residues. CDR3 residues: CASSSPGLAFLETTQYF. The DNA of the CDR3 is TGTGCCAGCAGCTCCCCGGGACTAGCTTTCCTCGAAACTACGCAGTATTTT.